The clone carrying this T cell receptor beta chain was found many times. This sample was taken from a study of T cells in Graves' hyperthyroidism and ophthalmopathy. Template material for amplifying TCR beta CDR3 regions consisted of RNA transcripts. The HTBI primer set was used in a first-round RT-PCR of the TCR CDR3. TCRdb re-called the multiplex PCR reads with MiXCR, one entry per CDR3 protein. The sample lists 730,000 or so distinct CDR3 sequences, around a sixth seen once, with over 15% in the top ten. There are 13 residues in the CDR3. Trimming stripped 5 bases from V and 5 bases from J, with 10 bases between.

V gene TRBV12-3 or TRBV12-4 combines with J gene TRBJ2-1; tentatively, D is TRBD2 (6 bases). The sequence was obtained from a woman between 50 and 59 years old with Graves' hyperthyroidism that later progressed to Graves' ophthalmopathy. Source material: blood. The CDR3 bases are TGTGCCAGCAGTAAACCGGGGGACAATGAGCAGTTCTTC. Its translation is CASSKPGDNEQFF.